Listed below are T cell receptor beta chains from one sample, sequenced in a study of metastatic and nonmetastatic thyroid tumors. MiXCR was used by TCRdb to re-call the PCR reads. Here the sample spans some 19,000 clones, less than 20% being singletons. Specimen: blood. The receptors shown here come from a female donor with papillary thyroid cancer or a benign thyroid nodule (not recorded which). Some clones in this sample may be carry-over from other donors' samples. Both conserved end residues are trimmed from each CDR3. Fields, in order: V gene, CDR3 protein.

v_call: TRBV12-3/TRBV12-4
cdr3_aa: ASSLLAGLYNEQL

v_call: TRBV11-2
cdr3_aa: ASSSDYLDTQY

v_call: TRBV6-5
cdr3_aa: ASSSPTSGSSMRDEQF

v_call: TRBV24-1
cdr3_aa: ATSDSTHGQTQY

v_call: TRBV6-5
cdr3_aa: ASSYSSREDTQY

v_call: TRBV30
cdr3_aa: AWSEGTVTNEKLF

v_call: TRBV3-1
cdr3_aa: AAGGSGRTDTQY

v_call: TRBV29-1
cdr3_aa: SAEDRGNTGELF

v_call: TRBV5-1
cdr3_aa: ASSLDRSNNEQF

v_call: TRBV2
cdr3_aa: ASSEGGQGAAQPQH

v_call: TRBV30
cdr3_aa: AWSLGGADTGELF

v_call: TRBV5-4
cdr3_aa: ASSLGGVGATYNEQF

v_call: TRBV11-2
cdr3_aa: ASSLDPQSLRRGYT

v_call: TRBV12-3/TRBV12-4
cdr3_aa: ASSRDHYGYT

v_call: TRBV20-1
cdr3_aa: SARDSARTDTQY

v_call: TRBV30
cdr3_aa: AWSSGRAWSEQF

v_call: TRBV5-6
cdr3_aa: ASSLAGQGGGNTIY

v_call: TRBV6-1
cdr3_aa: ASSEALGFGNQPQH

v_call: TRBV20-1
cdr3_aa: SARYTGNSPLH

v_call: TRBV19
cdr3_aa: ASSIVDRKNSNQPQH

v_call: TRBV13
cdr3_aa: ASSWQGAGEQY

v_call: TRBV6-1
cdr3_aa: ASSTAGGGELF

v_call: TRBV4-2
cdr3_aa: ASSNHQGNNQPQH

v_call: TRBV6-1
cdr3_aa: ASSEGRAVGKLF

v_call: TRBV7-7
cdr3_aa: ASSLGGSWKETQY

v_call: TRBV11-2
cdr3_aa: ASRQKGQGSTDKQY

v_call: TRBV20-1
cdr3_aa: SARDLGQSTYEQY

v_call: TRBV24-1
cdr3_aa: ATSDPGTGFLLGSGANVLT

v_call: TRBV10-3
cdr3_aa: AISARNGTRGRADTQY

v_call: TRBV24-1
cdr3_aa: ATSDQNRGSNQPQH

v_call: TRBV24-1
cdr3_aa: ATSDSGLAGDSYNEQF

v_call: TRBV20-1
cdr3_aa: SALQGVNQY

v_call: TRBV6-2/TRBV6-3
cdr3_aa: ASGQGTRYYGYT

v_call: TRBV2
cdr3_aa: ATETSGSSTDTQY

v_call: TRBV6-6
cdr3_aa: ASSYPGGGTGGETQY

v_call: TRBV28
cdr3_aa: ASKGGTNYGYT

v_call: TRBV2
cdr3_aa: ASTKGAGGQETQY

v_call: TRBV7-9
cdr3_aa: ASIGFPLNTEAF

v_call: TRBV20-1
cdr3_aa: SASYVGLDEQY

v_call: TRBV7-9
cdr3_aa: ASSPHGQGLSPLH

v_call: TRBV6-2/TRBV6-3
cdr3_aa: ASSGTSGRIQSYNEQF

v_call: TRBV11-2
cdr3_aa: ASSGNTDYGYT

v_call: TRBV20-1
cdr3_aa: SAGRTSGGSYEQY

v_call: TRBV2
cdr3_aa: ASILANTDTQY

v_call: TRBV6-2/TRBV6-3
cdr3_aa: ASSSLLDRGGDTQY